The present T cell receptor beta chain was sequenced within a study of T cell repertoires in cytomegalovirus infection. Study details: Researchers turned to recently identified HLA-C-restricted CMV epitopes as well as well-studied HLA-B-restricted ones. Carrying CMV and the relevant HLA type showed in public TCR beta signatures.

Via MiXCR, TCRdb re-called the reads, giving one row per CDR3 protein. In the table there are roughly 860,000 distinct CDR3 sequences, around a third of which are singletons. The V and J ends lost 6 bases and 1 base respectively, with 18 bases between them. The CDR3 has 16 amino acids. Per germline, CDR1 SEHNR and CDR2 FQNEAQ (reference sequence). Study-level findings and limits: Of the TCR beta families, the public ones yielded a cumulative frequency that identified carriers of CMV plus the relevant HLA. Dominating the ex vivo response were TCR beta clonotypes that were CMV-specific and HLA-C-restricted.

Concerning this clonotype: The antigen remains undetermined.

The source of this sequence is a human donor in good health (CMV status not recorded). Some clones in this sample may be carry-over from other donors' samples. Sequenced here: cultured CD8+ T cells from PBMCs, sampled from culture after CMV antigen stimulation. The chain uses TRBV7-9 and TRBJ2-5; maybe TRBD2 (6 bases). Here the CDR3 reads CASSSFLATSQETQYF. The CDR3 DNA reads as TGTGCCAGCAGTTCCTTTCTAGCGACTTCCCAAGAGACCCAGTACTTC.